This entry lists 5 T cell receptor beta chains sequenced from one sample in a study of blood T cell repertoires in COVID-19 (TCRdb year 2020). Library creation used the immunoSEQ multiplex PCR assay. This is the immuneACCESS table as TCRdb keeps it, with only in-frame sequences that have V and J called. A part of the clones is gone; compared with another copy, unresolved V genes explain less than half, and the rest is unexplained. The sample table contains some 43,000 clones; only one count was recorded for roughly 87% of them. The ten largest account for approximately 15% of the sample. Material: peripheral blood. The receptors come from a man between 60 and 75 years old with active COVID-19.

DNA of the CDR3: TGCGCCAGCAGAACGGGACAGGGGGTCAATTCACCCCTCCACTTT. This codes for CASRTGQGVNSPLHF. The rearrangement uses TRBV5-1 and TRBJ1-6; 11 bases agree with TRBD1. Unmatched junction bases numbered 5, after V lost 5 bases and J lost 7 bases. This CDR3 has 15 residues. In germline, CDR1 is SGHRS, CDR2 YFSETQ.

About this clone itself: Germline and junction disagree at one end, which may indicate a read error. V and J are TRBV7-7 and TRBJ2-5; D is ambiguous. Germline CDR1 reads SSHAT; CDR2 reads FNYEAQ (reference sequence). The CDR3 runs to 13 residues. The CDR3, as DNA: TGTGCTAGCAGCCCGCGGTACCAAGAGACCCAGTACTTC. Residues: CASSPRYQETQYF.

The chain combines TRBV4-1 with TRBJ2-2, with 8 nucleotides matching TRBD2. Germline assignment: CDR1 MGHRA and CDR2 YSYEKL. Unmatched junction bases numbered 6, after V lost 2 bases and J lost 1 base. This CDR3 has 17 residues. The CDR3 region has the DNA TGCGCCAGCAGCCAACCCCCGCTAGCGGGGAACACCGGGGAGCTGTTTTTT. Translating gives CASSQPPLAGNTGELFF.

V usage is TRBV2 and J usage is TRBJ1-2, with 7 bases matching TRBD1. CDR3 length: 15 residues. Germline V gene data show CDR1 as SNHLY and CDR2 as FYNNEI. The V and J ends lost 7 bases and 8 bases, in that order; junction bases with no gene match: 16. The CDR3 DNA follows: TGTGCCAGCAATCCCCCGGGACAGATTTCTGAGGGCTACACCTTC. Its protein is CASNPPGQISEGYTF.

In this sample, this clone turned up once. The rearrangement uses TRBV7-3 and TRBJ2-1, with D possibly matching TRBD2 (6 bases). Deletions cut 2 bases from V and 8 bases from J, with 13 bases between. From germline, CDR1 is SGHTA and CDR2 FQGTGA. The CDR3 runs to 14 residues. CDR3: CASSLGGRWDEQFF. In DNA form, the CDR3 reads TGTGCCAGCAGCTTAGGAGGGAGATGGGATGAGCAGTTCTTC.